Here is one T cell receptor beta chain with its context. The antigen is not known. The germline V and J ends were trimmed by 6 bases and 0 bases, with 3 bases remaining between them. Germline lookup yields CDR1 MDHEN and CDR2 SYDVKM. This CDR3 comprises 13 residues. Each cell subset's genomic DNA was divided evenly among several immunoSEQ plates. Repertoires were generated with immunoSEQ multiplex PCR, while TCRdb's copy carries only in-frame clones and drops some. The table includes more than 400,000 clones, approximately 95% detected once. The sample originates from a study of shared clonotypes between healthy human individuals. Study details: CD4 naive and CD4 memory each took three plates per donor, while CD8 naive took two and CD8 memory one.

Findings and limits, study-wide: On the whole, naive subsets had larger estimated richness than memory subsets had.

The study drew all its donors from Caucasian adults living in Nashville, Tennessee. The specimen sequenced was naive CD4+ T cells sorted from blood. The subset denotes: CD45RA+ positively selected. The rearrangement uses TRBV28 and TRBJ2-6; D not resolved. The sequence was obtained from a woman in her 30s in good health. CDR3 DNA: TGTGCCAGCAGGCCCTCTGGGGCCAACGTCCTGACTTTC. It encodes CASRPSGANVLTF.